The source of this T cell receptor (beta chain) is a study of metastatic and nonmetastatic thyroid tumors (dated by TCRdb to 2020 to 2021). At the level of the whole study: Repertoires from peripheral blood and from tumor or nodule tissue samples of malignant and benign thyroid patients were compared. General conclusions and limits of the study: In both blood and tumor samples, malignant tumors were reported to have significantly higher TCR beta diversity than benign nodules.

V loses 6 bases of germline sequence and J loses 0 bases, and the interval between the two ends is 20 bases. From its cysteine to its phenylalanine, the CDR3 spans 17 amino acids. Only the CDR3 region is kept as DNA, spanning 51 bases read in frame from base 1. From a lookup of the germline V gene, CDR1 and CDR2 are SNHLY and FYNNEI. Turning to this clone: Which antigen it targets is not known. Per-nucleotide qualities are absent, and no much larger clonotype sits a single base away.

Receptor libraries were prepared by PCR. The run used an Illumina HiSeq 4000. High-throughput sequencing was used to profile the CDR3 region of the TCR beta-chain in every patient. The study's processing was this. CDR3 differences across clinicopathological groups were used to build a classifier for discriminating distant-metastatic papillary thyroid cancer patients. Repertoire diversity was assessed with the Shannon index, and tumor-blood repertoire similarity with the Morisita-Horn index. In-frame beta chains were kept once TCRdb had trimmed the public reads at Q25 with fastp and called clones with MiXCR. For this entry, the V and J calls and clone size follow TCRdb and not the study's own pipeline. Here the sample has just over 8,000 clones; more than 20% occur a single time. The ten biggest clones cover 26% of the sample. No treatment had been received by any patient before thyroid surgery. Using T-cell receptor beta sequencing, the researchers looked back retrospectively at clinical samples from patients, gathered between about 2011 and 2019.

The chain links TRBV2 with TRBJ1-2, and the D gene may be TRBD1, 5 bases matching. The TCR was taken from a female donor with papillary thyroid cancer or a benign thyroid nodule (not recorded which). Some clones in this sample may be carry-over from other donors' samples. The specimen was tumor tissue. This receptor carries the CDR3 CASSSGTPGPSNYGYTF. Here is the DNA: TGTGCCAGCAGCTCCGGGACGCCGGGCCCGTCTAACTATGGCTACACCTTC.